These 25 T cell receptor beta chains came from one sample sequenced in a study of T cell responses to AZD1222 COVID-19 vaccine. Clones were sequenced by immunoSEQ multiplex PCR, and TCRdb holds only the in-frame ones, with some missing. Among roughly 150,000 clones listed, roughly 90% were seen once. The sample in question was peripheral blood, obtained on day 0 of AZD1222 vaccination. These receptors came from an adult in good health.

This chain uses TRBV5-6 with TRBJ1-4; 9 nucleotides agree with TRBD1. CDR1 is SGHDT and CDR2 is YYEEEE in the germline V gene. V was pared by 2 bases and J by 8 bases, with 7 bases of the junction left unmatched. The CDR3 runs 15 residues. The CDR3 protein is CASSFLGQGREKLFF. The CDR3 DNA follows: TGTGCCAGCAGCTTCCTGGGACAGGGTAGGGAAAAACTGTTTTTT.

The chain employs TRBV29-1 and TRBJ2-1; D might be TRBD2 (5 bases). Trimming took off 3 bases at V and 0 bases at J, with 18 bases between the two ends. Germline values: CDR1 SQVTM, CDR2 ANQGSEA. This CDR3 region has 17 residues. CDR3 protein: CSVDGWELSVSYNEQFF. As DNA, the CDR3 is TGCAGCGTTGATGGGTGGGAGTTATCGGTCTCCTACAATGAGCAGTTCTTC.

The genes are TRBV2 and TRBJ1-4; D gene ambiguous. V lost 5 bases to trimming and J lost 6 bases, with 16 bases between them. Germline CDR1 SNHLY, CDR2 FYNNEI. CDR3 length equals 15 residues. CDR3 nucleotides: TGTGCCAGCAGTCAAGGATCCTACGGTCATGAAAAACTGTTTTTT. As protein: CASSQGSYGHEKLFF.

The CDR3 sequence: CAWSVRSQGPKSHEQYF. CDR3 in DNA: TGTGCCTGGAGTGTACGGTCCCAGGGGCCGAAATCCCACGAGCAGTACTTC. The chain uses TRBV30 and TRBJ2-7; a possible D gene is TRBD1 (6 bases). Germline assignment: CDR1 GTSNPN and CDR2 SVGIG (reference sequence). This CDR3 has 17 amino acids. The V and J ends lost 0 bases and 5 bases respectively, with 23 bases between them.

The chain uses TRBV3-1 (or the pseudogene TRBV3-2) and TRBJ2-1; tentative D call: TRBD2 (6 bases). Trimming pared 1 base from V and 6 bases from J, leaving 16 bases between. CDR3 length equals 16 residues. In germline, CDR1 is LGHDT, CDR2 YNNKEL (reference sequence). CDR3 residues: CASSQGIPGVSNEQFF. CDR3 bases: TGTGCCAGCAGCCAAGGAATCCCGGGAGTCAGCAATGAGCAGTTCTTC.

The V gene is TRBV7-9, the J gene TRBJ1-4; 8 bases are a match to TRBD1. Trimming took 1 base from V and 6 from J; bases not matched to a gene: 7. The CDR3 has 16 residues. Germline V gives CDR1 SEHNR, CDR2 FQNEAQ (reference sequence). CDR3 residues: CASSLEWRTGYEKLFF. The CDR3 coding sequence is TGTGCCAGCAGCTTAGAGTGGCGGACAGGGTATGAAAAACTGTTTTTT.

This rearrangement joins TRBV4-2 to TRBJ2-7, with D possibly TRBD1 on 6 matching bases. Trimming shortened V by 1 base and J by 7 bases, and 20 bases separated the two germline ends. This CDR3 contains 16 residues. Germline V lookup: CDR1 LGHNA, CDR2 YNFKEQ. This CDR3 reads CASSQGGLQGVLEQYF. The CDR3 DNA is TGTGCCAGCAGCCAAGGGGGTCTACAGGGAGTTTTGGAGCAGTACTTC.

The chain recombines TRBV18 with TRBJ2-7; 7 bases are shared with TRBD1. J gave up 5 bases and V 3 bases, and 10 bases lay outside the gene matches. CDR1 is KGHSH, CDR2 LQKENI, per germline. The CDR3 is made up of 15 amino acids. CDR3 bases: TGTGCCAGCTCACCCCTCACAGGGGTAAGGGACGAGCAGTACTTC. It codes for CASSPLTGVRDEQYF. The entire variable domain, with the rest obtained from reference TRBV18 and TRBJ2-7, is as follows: NAGVMQNPRHLVRRRGQEARLRCSPMKGHSHVYWYRQLPEEGLKFMVYLQKENIIDESGMPKERFSAEFPKEGPSILRIQQVVRGDSAAYFCASSPLTGVRDEQYFGPGTRLTVT.

The chain combines TRBV5-1 with TRBJ2-5; tentatively, D is TRBD1 (5 bases). V was trimmed by 3 bases and J by 5 bases, leaving 11 bases between them. The germline V gene has CDR1 SGHRS and CDR2 YFSETQ. The CDR3 has 13 residues. The CDR3 bases are TGCGCCAGCAGCTCCAGGGTTGGGGAGACCCAGTACTTC. Amino acids: CASSSRVGETQYF.

This clone was recorded once. DNA for the CDR3: TGTGCCAGCAGCCCTTCTCTCCGTAGGATAGCCTACGAGCAGTACTTC. Its translation: CASSPSLRRIAYEQYF. The chain uses TRBV28 and TRBJ2-7, with no clear D. Germline V gives CDR1 MDHEN, CDR2 SYDVKM. CDR3 length: 16 amino acids. The V gene lost 6 bases and the J gene lost 2 bases, with 20 bases spanning the gap. Full variable domain (outside the CDR3, taken from reference TRBV28 and TRBJ2-7): DVKVTQSSRYLVKRTGEKVFLECVQDMDHENMFWYRQDPGLGLRLIYFSYDVKMKEKGDIPEGYSVSREKKERFSLILESASTNQTSMYLCASSPSLRRIAYEQYFGPGTRLTVT.

The CDR3 nucleotides read TGCAGCGTTGGAGAAGCGGCCCAGTACTTC. Protein product: CSVGEAAQYF. The chain couples TRBV29-1 to TRBJ2-5; TRBD2 is a possible D gene (5 bases). CDR1 SQVTM and CDR2 ANQGSEA come from the germline V gene. The CDR3 length is 10 residues. V shed 4 bases and J shed 9 bases, with 9 bases lying between them.

The V gene is TRBV7-8, the J gene TRBJ2-7; D may correspond to TRBD1 or TRBD2 (5 bases each). The CDR3 is 12 amino acids. Germline V gives CDR1 SGHVS, CDR2 FQNEAQ. The ends were cut back, 4 bases at V and 6 bases at J, with 10 bases in the middle. DNA of the CDR3: TGTGCCAGCAGCTCATCAGGGACCGAGCAGTACTTC. Protein product: CASSSSGTEQYF.

The CDR3 is CASSIRQTSNEKLFF. The CDR3 DNA reads TGTGCCAGTAGTATAAGGCAGACGTCTAATGAAAAACTGTTTTTT. V gene TRBV19 combines with J gene TRBJ1-4, with unresolved D. The V gene lost 2 bases and the J gene lost 3 bases, with 10 bases spanning the gap. Germline assignment: CDR1 LNHDA and CDR2 SQIVND (reference sequence). This CDR3 comprises 15 residues.

V is TRBV15 and J is TRBJ1-3; no firm D call. The V end lost 2 bases, the J end lost 1 base, and 6 bases lay between the germline ends. Germline loops: CDR1 LNHNV, CDR2 YYDKDF (reference sequence). The CDR3 has 14 amino acids. The CDR3 protein is CATSRKGSGNTIYF. For the CDR3, the DNA is TGTGCCACCAGCAGAAAAGGGTCTGGAAACACCATATATTTT.

The rearrangement joins TRBV4-2 to TRBJ2-3, with 12 bases identical to TRBD1. The CDR3 runs to 17 residues. Germline V gene sequence: CDR1 LGHNA, CDR2 YNFKEQ. The V segment lost 2 bases and the J segment 6 bases; nucleotides outside the gene matches: 9. This CDR3 is CASSQLLGQGAVDTQYF. CDR3 sequence (DNA): TGTGCCAGCAGCCAACTGCTGGGACAGGGGGCGGTTGATACGCAGTATTTT.

V gene TRBV7-9 combines with J gene TRBJ1-2; 10 bases align to TRBD1. There are 15 residues in the CDR3. Per germline, CDR1 SEHNR and CDR2 FQNEAQ (reference sequence). V dropped 5 bases and J dropped 3; count of bases not matched to a gene: 6. CDR3 in DNA: TGTGCCAGCAGCGCCGGGACAGGGGATTACTATGGCTACACCTTC. Translation gives CASSAGTGDYYGYTF.

J is TRBJ2-3 and V is TRBV6-1; the D is unclear. This CDR3 is 14 amino acids long. CDR1 is MNHNS and CDR2 is SASEGT in the germline V gene. The V end lost 1 base, the J end lost 2 bases, and 7 bases lay between the germline ends. The DNA for the CDR3 is TGTGCCAGCAGTGAAGACCACCTCACAGATACGCAGTATTTT. This sequence encodes CASSEDHLTDTQYF.

The gene calls are TRBV15 and TRBJ1-1; no clear D gene. The CDR3 is 15 amino acids. The V end was cut by 2 bases, the J end by 1 base, with 11 bases between. In germline, CDR1 is LNHNV, CDR2 YYDKDF (reference sequence). DNA for the CDR3: TGTGCCACCAGCAGATACGGAGCCCCGAACACTGAAGCTTTCTTT. As protein: CATSRYGAPNTEAFF.

The rearrangement links TRBV10-3 to TRBJ2-1; 7 positions match TRBD2. V lost 6 bases to trimming and J lost 0 bases; unmatched junction nucleotides: 11. In germline, CDR1 is ENHRY, CDR2 SYGVKD. This CDR3 comprises 17 residues. The CDR3 nucleotides are TGTGCCATCAGCCTGACTTCTAGCGGTAGCTCCTACAATGAGCAGTTCTTC. Translating gives CAISLTSSGSSYNEQFF.

J is TRBJ1-1 and V is TRBV6-1, with D unresolved. From germline, CDR1 is MNHNS and CDR2 SASEGT. The CDR3 loop spans 16 amino acids. Between the trimmed V and J ends, which lost 0 bases and 4 bases, there was a span of 15 bases. DNA for the CDR3: TGTGCCAGCAGTGAAGCGCGAGGAACGTTGAGCACTGAAGCTTTCTTT. Its protein product is CASSEARGTLSTEAFF.

The gene calls are TRBV5-1 and TRBJ2-1, with D uncertain. Per the germline V gene, CDR1 is SGHRS and CDR2 is YFSETQ. This CDR3 has 16 amino acids. The V end lost 3 bases, the J end lost 6 bases, and 19 bases lay between the germline ends. CDR3 coding DNA: TGCGCCAGCAGCTGGTCACAGTCGTTCTTAGCCAATGAGCAGTTCTTC. Protein product: CASSWSQSFLANEQFF.

The rearrangement links TRBV7-2 to TRBJ1-5; D not certain. CDR3 length: 12 residues. V was cut by 10 bases and J by 0 bases, with 7 bases left in between. In germline, CDR1 is SGHTA, CDR2 FQGNSA. The CDR3 sequence is CATGDSNQPQHF. The CDR3 region has the DNA TGTGCCACCGGGGATAGCAATCAGCCCCAGCATTTT.

The chain combines TRBV3-1 (or the pseudogene TRBV3-2) with TRBJ2-1; TRBD2 aligns across 11 bases. V shed 4 bases and J 9 bases; nucleotides not matched to a gene: 8. Germline CDR1 reads LGHDT; CDR2 reads YNNKEL (reference sequence). This CDR3 has 15 amino acids. The CDR3 DNA reads TGTGCCAGCAGCCTTAGCGGGGGGGCCGCGGGTGAGCAGTTCTTC. This encodes CASSLSGGAAGEQFF.

The DNA of the CDR3 is TGTGCTAGTGGTTCGCTGGGACAACTAGATGAAGCTTTCTTT. The encoded protein is CASGSLGQLDEAFF. The rearrangement uses TRBV12-5 and TRBJ1-1, with D maybe TRBD1 (6 bases). Germline V lookup: CDR1 LGHNT, CDR2 FRNRAP. The length of the CDR3 is 14 residues. Trimming removed 4 bases from V and 7 bases from J, with 16 bases in between.

V and J are TRBV30 and TRBJ1-1; D ambiguous. The CDR3 totals 12 residues. Trimming removed 2 bases from V and 0 bases from J, with 4 bases in between. Germline V lookup: CDR1 GTSNPN, CDR2 SVGIG (reference sequence). The chain's CDR3 is CAWSPLNTEAFF. In DNA, the CDR3 is TGTGCCTGGAGTCCCTTGAACACTGAAGCTTTCTTT.